These 22 T cell receptor beta chains came from one sample sequenced in a study of T cell responses to AZD1222 COVID-19 vaccine. Data came from immunoSEQ multiplex PCR; TCRdb stores just in-frame clones and leaves some out. The table shows around 89,000 clones, with more than 75% occurring only once. The specimen comprised peripheral blood, sampled on day 0 of AZD1222 vaccination. The receptors derive from an adult in good health.

CDR3 sequence (DNA): TGTGCCAGCTCACCTGGGGGCGAGCAACGAGAGACCCAGTACTTC. It codes for CASSPGGEQRETQYF. The chain employs TRBV18 and TRBJ2-5; a possible D gene is TRBD1 (6 bases). Between the trimmed V and J ends, which lost 3 bases and 4 bases, there was a span of 15 bases. Per the germline V gene, CDR1 is KGHSH and CDR2 is LQKENI. The CDR3 is 15 residues long.

This chain links TRBV4-3 with TRBJ2-1; the D is unclear. The CDR3 runs 17 residues. Germline V gene lookup returns CDR1 LGHNA and CDR2 YSLEER. The V and J ends lost 0 bases and 2 bases respectively, with 14 bases between them. CDR3 region: CASSQDLIVPPYNEQFF. CDR3 nucleotide sequence: TGCGCCAGCAGCCAAGATCTCATAGTCCCTCCCTACAATGAGCAGTTCTTC.

The chain joins TRBV19 to TRBJ1-3; a weak D match, TRBD1 (5 bases). Deletions cut 5 bases from V and 0 bases from J, with 11 bases between. This CDR3 is built from 15 residues. Germline loops: CDR1 LNHDA, CDR2 SQIVND (reference sequence). Here the CDR3 DNA reads TGTGCCAGTAGTTCGAACGGGGGCTCTGGAAACACCATATATTTT. Translation gives CASSSNGGSGNTIYF.

The chain carries TRBV10-3 and TRBJ1-1, with D possibly being TRBD1 (5 bases). The CDR3 extends over 15 amino acids. With 0 bases removed from V and 2 bases from J, the gap between germline ends came to 10 bases. CDR1 is ENHRY, CDR2 SYGVKD, per germline. Here the CDR3 reads CAISESGDGNTEAFF. The CDR3 bases are TGTGCCATCAGTGAGTCTGGGGACGGAAACACTGAAGCTTTCTTT.

The rearrangement links TRBV4-3 to TRBJ1-4; D ambiguous. V shed 0 bases and J shed 7 bases, with 12 bases lying between them. Germline CDR1 is LGHNA and CDR2 is YSLEER. The CDR3 covers 15 residues. The CDR3 DNA is TGCGCCAGCAGCCAAGATCGCGGAAGTATTGAAAAACTGTTTTTT. This codes for CASSQDRGSIEKLFF.

The sample holds one count of this clone. CDR3 DNA sequence: TGTGCCAGCAGCGTCAGGGGCGGGGAAAAACTGTTTTTT. This translates into CASSVRGGEKLFF. The chain has TRBV7-2 and TRBJ1-4; tentative D call: TRBD1 (6 bases). Deletions cut 5 bases from V and 8 bases from J, with 12 bases between. Germline V lookup: CDR1 SGHTA, CDR2 FQGNSA. The CDR3 has 13 residues.

The chain uses TRBV5-1 and TRBJ1-2; maybe TRBD1 (5 bases). The CDR3 loop spans 15 amino acids. Germline V gene data show CDR1 as SGHRS and CDR2 as YFSETQ. V gave up 7 bases and J gave up 4 bases, with 20 bases separating them. The DNA of the CDR3 is TGCGCCAGCTTCACCTCCCCTGGTGGGGGCTATGGCTACACCTTC. Protein: CASFTSPGGGYGYTF.

The V and J genes are TRBV7-8 and TRBJ1-6, with a possible D match to TRBD1 (5 bases). Germline CDR1 reads SGHVS; CDR2 reads FQNEAQ. This CDR3 has 15 amino acids. V gave up 4 bases and J gave up 9 bases, with 16 bases separating them. The CDR3 nucleotides read TGTGCCAGCAGCTCTCGGACCCGAGGGGCTTCACCCCTCCACTTT. As protein: CASSSRTRGASPLHF.

The chain is built from TRBV6-5 and TRBJ1-6, with D unresolved. Trimming shortened V by 6 bases and J by 8 bases, and 14 bases separated the two germline ends. CDR1 and CDR2 (germline): MNHEY, SVGAGI. The CDR3 has 14 residues. The CDR3 here is CASSRYPDDSPLHF. CDR3 DNA sequence: TGTGCCAGCAGCCGGTACCCGGATGATTCACCCCTCCACTTT.

J is TRBJ2-1 and V is TRBV4-1, with D possibly TRBD2 on 7 matching bases. Trimming cost V 5 bases and J 0 bases, with 14 bases left between them. Looked up from germline, CDR1 is MGHRA and CDR2 is YSYEKL. The CDR3 totals 16 residues. CDR3 residues: CASSYGGGLSYNEQFF. The CDR3 DNA sequence: TGCGCCAGCAGCTACGGCGGGGGCCTCTCCTACAATGAGCAGTTCTTC.

The genes are TRBV12-3 or TRBV12-4 and TRBJ1-1, with unresolved D. The CDR3 loop spans 13 amino acids. Trimming shortened V by 3 bases and J by 5 bases, and 10 bases separated the two germline ends. CDR3 residues: CASSFAGGTEAFF. The CDR3 DNA is TGTGCCAGCAGTTTTGCGGGAGGAACTGAAGCTTTCTTT.

This chain links TRBV15 with TRBJ2-3; the D gene is possibly TRBD2 (6 bases). CDR3 length: 17 residues. Germline CDR1 reads LNHNV; CDR2 reads YYDKDF (reference sequence). Trimming shortened V by 4 bases and J by 1 base, and 18 bases separated the two germline ends. This chain's CDR3 is CATSTGGSGRGTDTQYF. The DNA for the CDR3 is TGTGCCACCAGCACCGGAGGGAGCGGTAGGGGCACAGATACGCAGTATTTT.

This chain uses TRBV6-5 with TRBJ1-6, with D uncertain. Germline V CDR1 and CDR2: MNHEY, SVGAGI. This CDR3 contains 13 residues. The ends were cut back, 6 bases at V and 2 bases at J, with 5 bases in the middle. The CDR3 reads CASRPPYNSPLHF. The CDR3 nucleotides are TGTGCCAGCAGACCCCCCTATAATTCACCCCTCCACTTT.

J is TRBJ1-5 and V is TRBV19; the D gene is possibly TRBD1 (6 bases). The V end was cut by 6 bases, the J end by 0 bases, with 15 bases between. The germline V gene encodes CDR1 LNHDA and CDR2 SQIVND (reference sequence). This CDR3 is built from 16 residues. CDR3 residues: CASRIEGGNSNQPQHF. The CDR3 DNA reads TGTGCCAGTAGGATCGAGGGGGGAAATAGCAATCAGCCCCAGCATTTT.

This clone appeared a few times. The rearrangement links TRBV6-1 to TRBJ1-6; 10 nucleotides align to TRBD1. CDR3 length equals 16 residues. The V gene's germline CDR1 is MNHNS and CDR2 SASEGT. J gave up 9 bases and V 1 base, and 6 bases lay outside the gene matches. The CDR3 here is CASSEGQGANPSPLHF. In nucleotides, the CDR3 is TGTGCCAGCAGTGAAGGACAGGGGGCAAATCCTTCACCCCTCCACTTT.

This clone has only a few counts. V is TRBV7-9 and J is TRBJ2-2; no clear D. The V gene's germline CDR1 is SEHNR and CDR2 FQNEAQ (reference sequence). This CDR3 has 19 residues. Trimming took off 5 bases at V and 3 bases at J, with 25 bases between the two ends. The DNA of the CDR3 is TGTGCCAGCAGCCACCCCGGTGCCCCGACGGAAGGATACACCGGGGAGCTGTTTTTT. This translates into CASSHPGAPTEGYTGELFF.

The chain carries TRBV4-2 and TRBJ2-7; D unclear. This CDR3 is 13 amino acids long. The V end was cut by 0 bases, the J end by 4 bases, with 7 bases between. Germline-derived CDR1 and CDR2 are LGHNA and YNFKEQ. CDR3 loop: CASSQDARYEQYF. In DNA, the CDR3 is TGTGCCAGCAGCCAAGATGCCCGATACGAGCAGTACTTC.

This rearrangement joins TRBV5-1 to TRBJ1-3, with 7 bases fitting TRBD1. The CDR3 covers 14 residues. The J segment lost 0 bases and the V segment lost 5 bases, leaving 2 bases of the junction unmatched. Germline V CDR1 and CDR2: SGHRS, YFSETQ. The CDR3 DNA reads TGCGCCAGCAGGACAGGGAGCTCTGGAAACACCATATATTTT. Amino acid sequence: CASRTGSSGNTIYF.

This chain connects TRBV7-2 to TRBJ1-3; D unresolved. Germline-derived CDR1 and CDR2 are SGHTA and FQGNSA. This CDR3 has 14 amino acids. Trimming took 2 bases from V and 6 from J, leaving 11 bases between them. CDR3 nucleotide sequence: TGTGCCAGCAGCTTAAGGCTGGCCTTAAACACCATATATTTT. Its translation is CASSLRLALNTIYF.

The chain carries TRBV2 and TRBJ1-5, with D possibly matching TRBD1 (6 bases). CDR3 length: 14 residues. CDR1 and CDR2 from the germline V gene are SNHLY and FYNNEI. V shed 6 bases and J shed 3 bases, with 12 bases lying between them. In DNA form, the CDR3 reads TGTGCCAGCAGCAACAGGGTACCCAATCAGCCCCAGCATTTT. This encodes CASSNRVPNQPQHF.

V usage is TRBV6-6 and J usage is TRBJ1-2; TRBD1 matches at 7 bases. V gave up 11 bases and J gave up 4 bases; unmatched junction bases: 10. CDR1 and CDR2 (germline): MNHNY, SVGAGI (reference sequence). This CDR3 comprises 13 residues. Here the CDR3 DNA reads TGTGCCGGAACACAGACAGGGATCTATGGCTACACCTTC. This codes for CAGTQTGIYGYTF.

In the case of this clone: An end of the junction differs from the germline gene, which may be a read error. J is TRBJ2-3 and V is TRBV7-7; D tentatively fits TRBD1 or TRBD2 (6 bases each). This CDR3 has 19 residues. Germline CDR1 and CDR2: SSHAT and FNYEAQ (reference sequence). CDR3 protein: CASSLSSFVPGASTDTQYF. The CDR3, as DNA: TGTGCTAGCAGCTTATCTAGTTTTGTGCCGGGGGCTAGCACAGATACGCAGTATTTT. Full variable domain (remainder filled in from reference TRBV7-7 and TRBJ2-3): GAGVSQSPRYKVTKRGQDVTLRCDPISSHATLYWYQQALGQGPEFLTYFNYEAQPDKSGLPSDRFSAERPEGSISTLTIQRTEQRDSAMYRCASSLSSFVPGASTDTQYFGPGTRLTVL.